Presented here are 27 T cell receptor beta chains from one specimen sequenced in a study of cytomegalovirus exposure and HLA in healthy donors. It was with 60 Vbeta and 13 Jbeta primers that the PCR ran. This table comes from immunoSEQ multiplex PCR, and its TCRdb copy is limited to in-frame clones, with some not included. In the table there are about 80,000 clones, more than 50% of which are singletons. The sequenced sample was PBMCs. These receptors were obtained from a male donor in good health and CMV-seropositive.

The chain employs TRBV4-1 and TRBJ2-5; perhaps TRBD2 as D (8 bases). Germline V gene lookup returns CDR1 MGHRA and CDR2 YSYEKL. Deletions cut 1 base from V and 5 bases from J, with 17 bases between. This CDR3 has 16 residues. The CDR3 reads CASSQVGGGGLETQYF. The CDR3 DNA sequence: TGCGCCAGCAGCCAAGTAGGGGGCGGGGGGTTGGAGACCCAGTACTTC.

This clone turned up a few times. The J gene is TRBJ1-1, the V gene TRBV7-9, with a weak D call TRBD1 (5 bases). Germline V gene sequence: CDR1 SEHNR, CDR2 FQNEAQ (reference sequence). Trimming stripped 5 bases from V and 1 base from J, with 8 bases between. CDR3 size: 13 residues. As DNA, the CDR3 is TGTGCCAGCAGCCAGGGAAGGAACACTGAAGCTTTCTTT. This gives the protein CASSQGRNTEAFF.

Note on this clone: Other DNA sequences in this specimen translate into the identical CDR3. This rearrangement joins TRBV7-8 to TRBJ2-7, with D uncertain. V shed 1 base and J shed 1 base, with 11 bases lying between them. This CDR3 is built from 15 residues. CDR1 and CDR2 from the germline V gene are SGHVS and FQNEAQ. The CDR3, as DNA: TGTGCCAGCAGCTTAGTACGCGATGTTTCCTACGAGCAGTACTTC. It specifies CASSLVRDVSYEQYF.

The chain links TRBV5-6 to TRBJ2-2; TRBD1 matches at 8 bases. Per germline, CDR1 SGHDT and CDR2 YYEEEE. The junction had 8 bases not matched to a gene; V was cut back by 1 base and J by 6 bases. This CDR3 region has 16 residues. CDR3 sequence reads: CASSLRDRGNPGELFF. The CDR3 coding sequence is TGTGCCAGCAGCTTGAGAGACAGGGGAAACCCCGGGGAGCTGTTTTTT.

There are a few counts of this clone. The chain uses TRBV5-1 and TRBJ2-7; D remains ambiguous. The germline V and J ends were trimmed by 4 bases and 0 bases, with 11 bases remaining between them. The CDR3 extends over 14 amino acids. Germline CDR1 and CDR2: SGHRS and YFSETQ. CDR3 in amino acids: CASSAGVSSYEQYF. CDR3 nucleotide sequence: TGCGCCAGCAGCGCTGGAGTCAGCTCCTACGAGCAGTACTTC. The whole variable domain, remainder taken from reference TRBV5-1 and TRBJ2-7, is KAGVTQTPRYLIKTRGQQVTLSCSPISGHRSVSWYQQTPGQGLQFLFEYFSETQRNKGNFPGRFSGRQFSNSRSEMNVSTLELGDSALYLCASSAGVSSYEQYFGPGTRLTVT.

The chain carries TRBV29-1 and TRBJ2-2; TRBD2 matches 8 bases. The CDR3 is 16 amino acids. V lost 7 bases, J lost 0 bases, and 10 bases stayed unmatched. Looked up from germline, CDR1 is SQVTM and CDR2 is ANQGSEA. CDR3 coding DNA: TGCAGCGCACCGTCGGGAGGGGGGTCGAACACCGGGGAGCTGTTTTTT. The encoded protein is CSAPSGGGSNTGELFF.

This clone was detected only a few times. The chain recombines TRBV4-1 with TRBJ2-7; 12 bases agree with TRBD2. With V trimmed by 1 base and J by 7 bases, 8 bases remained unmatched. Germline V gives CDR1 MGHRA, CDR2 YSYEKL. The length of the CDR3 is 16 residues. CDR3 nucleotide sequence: TGCGCCAGCAGCCAAGTAAGACTAGCGGGAGAGGGTGAGCAGTACTTC. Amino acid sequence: CASSQVRLAGEGEQYF.

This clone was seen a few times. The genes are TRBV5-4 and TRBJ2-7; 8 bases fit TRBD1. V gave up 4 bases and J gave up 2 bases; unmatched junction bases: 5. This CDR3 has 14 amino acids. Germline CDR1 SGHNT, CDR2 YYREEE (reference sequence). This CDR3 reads CASSRTGIAYEQYF. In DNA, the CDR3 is TGTGCCAGCAGCCGGACAGGGATTGCCTACGAGCAGTACTTC.

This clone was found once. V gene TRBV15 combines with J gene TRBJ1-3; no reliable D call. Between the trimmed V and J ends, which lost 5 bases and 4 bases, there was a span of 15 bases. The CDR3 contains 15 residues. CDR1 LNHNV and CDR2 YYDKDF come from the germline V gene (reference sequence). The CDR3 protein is CATSSWSRGGNTIYF. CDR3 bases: TGTGCCACCAGCTCGTGGTCCCGGGGAGGAAACACCATATATTTT.

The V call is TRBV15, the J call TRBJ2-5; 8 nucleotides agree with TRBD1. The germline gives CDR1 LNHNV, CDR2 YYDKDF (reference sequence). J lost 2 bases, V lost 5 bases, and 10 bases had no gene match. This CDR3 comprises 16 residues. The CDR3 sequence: CATSRTGRSRQETQYF. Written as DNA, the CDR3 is TGTGCCACCAGCCGGACAGGGAGATCTAGACAAGAGACCCAGTACTTC. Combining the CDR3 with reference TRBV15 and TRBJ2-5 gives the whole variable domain DAMVIQNPRYQVTQFGKPVTLSCSQTLNHNVMYWYQQKSSQAPKLLFHYYDKDFNNEADTPDNFQSRRPNTSFCFLDIRSPGLGDTAMYLCATSRTGRSRQETQYFGPGTRLLVL.

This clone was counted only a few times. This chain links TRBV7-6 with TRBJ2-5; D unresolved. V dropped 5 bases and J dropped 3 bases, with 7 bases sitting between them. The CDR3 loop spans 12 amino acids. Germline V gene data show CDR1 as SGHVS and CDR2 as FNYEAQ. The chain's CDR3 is CASSPQEETQYF. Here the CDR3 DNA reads TGTGCCAGCAGCCCCCAGGAAGAGACCCAGTACTTC.

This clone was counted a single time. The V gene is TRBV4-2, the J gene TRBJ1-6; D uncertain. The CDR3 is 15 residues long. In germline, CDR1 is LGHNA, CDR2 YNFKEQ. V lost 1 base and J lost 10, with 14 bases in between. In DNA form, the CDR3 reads TGTGCCAGCAGCCAAGTGGAAATCGGGGTGTCACCCCTCCACTTT. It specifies CASSQVEIGVSPLHF.

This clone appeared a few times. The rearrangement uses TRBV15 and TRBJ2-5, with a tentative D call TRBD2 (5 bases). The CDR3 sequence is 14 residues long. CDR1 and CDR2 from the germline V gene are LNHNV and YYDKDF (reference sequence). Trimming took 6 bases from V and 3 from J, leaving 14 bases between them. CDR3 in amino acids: CATSSREPEETQYF. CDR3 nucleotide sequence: TGTGCCACCAGTAGCCGGGAACCAGAAGAGACCCAGTACTTC. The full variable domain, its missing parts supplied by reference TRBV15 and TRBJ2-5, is DAMVIQNPRYQVTQFGKPVTLSCSQTLNHNVMYWYQQKSSQAPKLLFHYYDKDFNNEADTPDNFQSRRPNTSFCFLDIRSPGLGDTAMYLCATSSREPEETQYFGPGTRLLVL.

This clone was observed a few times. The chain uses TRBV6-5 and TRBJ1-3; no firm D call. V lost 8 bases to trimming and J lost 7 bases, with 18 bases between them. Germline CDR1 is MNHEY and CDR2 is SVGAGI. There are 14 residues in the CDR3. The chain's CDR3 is CASSLGIGLNTIYF. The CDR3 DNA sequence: TGTGCCAGCTCGCTCGGGATTGGTTTGAACACCATATATTTT.

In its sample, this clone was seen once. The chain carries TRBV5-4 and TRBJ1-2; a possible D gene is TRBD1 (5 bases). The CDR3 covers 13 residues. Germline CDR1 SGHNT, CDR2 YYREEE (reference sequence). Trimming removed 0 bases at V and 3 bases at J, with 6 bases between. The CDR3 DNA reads TGTGCCAGCAGCTTGGGGGGCGACTATGGCTACACCTTC. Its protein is CASSLGGDYGYTF.

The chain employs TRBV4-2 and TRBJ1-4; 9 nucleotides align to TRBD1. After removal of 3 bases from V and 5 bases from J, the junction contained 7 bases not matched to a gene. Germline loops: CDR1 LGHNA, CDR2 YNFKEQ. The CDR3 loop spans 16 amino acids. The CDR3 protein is CASSQSPTGGNEKLFF. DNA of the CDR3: TGTGCCAGCAGCCAGAGCCCGACAGGGGGAAATGAAAAACTGTTTTTT.

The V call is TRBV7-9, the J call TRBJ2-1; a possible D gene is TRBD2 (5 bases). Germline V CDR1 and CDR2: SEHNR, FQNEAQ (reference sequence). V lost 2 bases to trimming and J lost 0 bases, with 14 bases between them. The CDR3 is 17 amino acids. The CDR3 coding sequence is TGTGCCAGCAGCTTACTCCCTCAGCGGAGCTCCTACAATGAGCAGTTCTTC. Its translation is CASSLLPQRSSYNEQFF.

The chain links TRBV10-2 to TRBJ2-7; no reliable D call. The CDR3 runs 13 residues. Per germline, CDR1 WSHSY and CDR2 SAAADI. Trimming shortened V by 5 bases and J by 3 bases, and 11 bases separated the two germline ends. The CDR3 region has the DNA TGCGCCAGCAGTATTGGCAGTCTCTACGAGCAGTACTTC. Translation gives CASSIGSLYEQYF.

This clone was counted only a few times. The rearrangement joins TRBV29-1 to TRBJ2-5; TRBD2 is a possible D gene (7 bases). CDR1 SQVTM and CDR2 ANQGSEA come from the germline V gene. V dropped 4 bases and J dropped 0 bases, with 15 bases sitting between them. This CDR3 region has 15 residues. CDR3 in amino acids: CSVGGGIHHQETQYF. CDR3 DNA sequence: TGCAGCGTTGGGGGGGGCATCCACCACCAAGAGACCCAGTACTTC.

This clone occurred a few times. CDR3 nucleotides: TGTGCCAGCAGCGGCACTAGCGGGGGGGTTGAGACCCAGTACTTC. Its translation is CASSGTSGGVETQYF. The chain joins TRBV9 to TRBJ2-5; TRBD2 aligns across 13 bases. Germline CDR1 SGDLS, CDR2 YYNGEE. Germline trimming cut 3 bases from V and 5 bases from J; bases unmatched to any gene: 4. The CDR3 consists of 15 residues.

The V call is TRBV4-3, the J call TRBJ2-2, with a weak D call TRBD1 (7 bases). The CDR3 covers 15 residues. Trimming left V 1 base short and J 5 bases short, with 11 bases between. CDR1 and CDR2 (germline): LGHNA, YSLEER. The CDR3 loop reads CASSQVSGGTGELFF. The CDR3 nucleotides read TGCGCCAGCAGCCAAGTGTCAGGGGGGACCGGGGAGCTGTTTTTT.

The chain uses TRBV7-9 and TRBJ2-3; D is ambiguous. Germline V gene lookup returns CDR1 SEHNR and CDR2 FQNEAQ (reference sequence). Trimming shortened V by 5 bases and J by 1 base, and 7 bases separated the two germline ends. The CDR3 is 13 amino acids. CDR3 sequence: CASSHGRTDTQYF. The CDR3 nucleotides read TGTGCCAGCAGCCATGGCCGCACAGATACGCAGTATTTT.

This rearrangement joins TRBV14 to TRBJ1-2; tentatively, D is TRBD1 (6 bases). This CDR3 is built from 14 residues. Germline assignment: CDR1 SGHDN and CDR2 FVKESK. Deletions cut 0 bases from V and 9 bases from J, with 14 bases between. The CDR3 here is CASSQDRTGYSYTF. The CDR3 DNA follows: TGTGCCAGCAGCCAAGATAGAACAGGGTATAGCTACACCTTC.

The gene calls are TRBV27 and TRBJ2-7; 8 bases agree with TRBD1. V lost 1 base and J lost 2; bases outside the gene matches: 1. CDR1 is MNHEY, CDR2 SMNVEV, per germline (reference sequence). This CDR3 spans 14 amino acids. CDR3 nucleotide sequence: TGTGCCAGCAGTTTATTGGACAGGGCCTACGAGCAGTACTTC. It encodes CASSLLDRAYEQYF.

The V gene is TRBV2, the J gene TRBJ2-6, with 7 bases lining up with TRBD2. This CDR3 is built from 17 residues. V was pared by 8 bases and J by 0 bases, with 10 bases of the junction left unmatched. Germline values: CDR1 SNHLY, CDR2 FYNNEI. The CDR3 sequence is CASRVGLVISGANVLTF. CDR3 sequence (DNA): TGTGCCAGCCGGGTAGGACTAGTCATCTCTGGGGCCAACGTCCTGACTTTC.

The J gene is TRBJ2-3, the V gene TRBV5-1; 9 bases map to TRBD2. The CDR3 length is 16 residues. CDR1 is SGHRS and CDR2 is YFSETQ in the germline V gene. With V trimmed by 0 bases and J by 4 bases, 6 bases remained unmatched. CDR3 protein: CASSLGAGGGPDTQYF. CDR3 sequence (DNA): TGCGCCAGCAGCTTGGGTGCGGGAGGGGGGCCAGATACGCAGTATTTT.

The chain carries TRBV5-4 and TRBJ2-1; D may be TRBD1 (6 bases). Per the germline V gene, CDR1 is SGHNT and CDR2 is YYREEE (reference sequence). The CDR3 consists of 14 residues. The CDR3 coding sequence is TGTGCATTCGACGGGACAACGGAATACAATGAGCAGTTCTTC. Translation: CAFDGTTEYNEQFF.